The 13 T cell receptor beta chains given below trace back to one sample, sequenced in a study of T cells in women clearing cervical HPV infection. TCRdb's table, derived via immunoSEQ multiplex PCR, lists solely in-frame clones and lacks some. The table for this sample gives 20,000 to 30,000 clones. Sequencing was performed on blood buffy coat. These receptors were obtained from a woman aged 18-69 years with a cervical HPV16 infection that either progressed to CIN3+ or cleared (not recorded which).

About this clone itself: Sequencing ends 3 residues short of the CDR3 end; the germline J gene provides the rest. This sequence joins TRBV20-1 and TRBJ2-7; 7 bases match TRBD2. Germline assignment: CDR1 DFQATT and CDR2 SNEGSKA (reference sequence). The CDR3 contains 14 residues. Germline trimming cut 1 base from V and 3 bases from J; bases unmatched to any gene: 6. The covered CDR3 bases are TGCAGTGCTAGAGTCGGGGACTACAGCTACGAG. Its translation is CSARVGDYSYE. Given in full, the CDR3 is CSARVGDYSYEQYF.

A note on this clone: The read ends 3 residues early relative to the CDR3; the germline J gene fills the gap. The chain links TRBV19 to TRBJ2-3, with D perhaps TRBD1 (5 bases). V shed 5 bases and J shed 2 bases, with 17 bases lying between them. Germline V gene lookup returns CDR1 LNHDA and CDR2 SQIVND (reference sequence). The CDR3 consists of 16 residues. CDR3 in amino acids: CASSEATVFPTDTQYF. The sequenced part of the CDR3 DNA is TGTGCCAGTAGTGAGGCGACAGTTTTCCCCACAGATACG. The full variable domain, completed using reference TRBV19 and TRBJ2-3, is DGGITQSPKYLFRKEGQNVTLSCEQNLNHDAMYWYRQDPGQGLRLIYYSQIVNDFQKGDIAEGYSVSREKKESFPLTVTSAQKNPTAFYLCASSEATVFPTDTQYFGPGTRLTVL.

Turning to this clone: Sequencing ends 3 residues short of the CDR3 end; the germline J gene provides the rest. This sequence joins TRBV19 and TRBJ2-4, with 9 bases identical to TRBD1. Germline assignment: CDR1 LNHDA and CDR2 SQIVND (reference sequence). The CDR3 consists of 15 residues. CDR3 DNA, as far as it was read: TGTGCCAGTAGTATTACGGGACAGGGTTCGGATGGT. Its translation: CASSITGQGSDG. Given in full, the CDR3 is CASSITGQGSDGQYF.

With regard to this clone: The DNA ends 3 residues before the CDR3 does, and the rest of the CDR3 is filled in from the germline J gene. The chain is built from TRBV5-6 and TRBJ1-2, with TRBD1 identical over 8 bases. CDR3 length: 13 residues. The germline V gene encodes CDR1 SGHDT and CDR2 YYEEEE. The V and J ends lost 4 bases and 3 bases, in that order; junction bases with no gene match: 2. CDR3: CASSEGQDYGYTF. The covered CDR3 bases are TGTGCCAGCAGCGAGGGACAGGACTATGGC.

As for this clone: The read terminates 3 residues before the CDR3 end, so the remaining end is supplied by the germline J gene. The chain recombines TRBV2 with TRBJ1-1, with 9 bases identical to TRBD1. CDR3 size: 15 residues. The germline V gene has CDR1 SNHLY and CDR2 FYNNEI. Incomplete CDR3 DNA: TGTGCCAGCAGAATTGGGACAGGGAAAGGCGGCGAA. It translates to CASRIGTGKGGE. The CDR3 as a whole reads CASRIGTGKGGEAFF.

Considering frequency, this clone is medium-sized. The missing CDR3 end, 3 residues past where the read stops, is filled in from the germline J gene. The chain links TRBV2 to TRBJ2-3, with a possible D match to TRBD2 (5 bases). CDR3 length: 14 amino acids. V shed 7 bases and J shed 7 bases, with 18 bases lying between them. Germline CDR1 and CDR2: SNHLY and FYNNEI. The CDR3 spells CASTLSPSRHTQYF. CDR3 DNA, as far as it was read: TGTGCCAGCACGTTATCTCCTAGCCGACATACG.

Note on this clone: The read halts 3 residues ahead of the CDR3 end, with the missing end drawn from the germline J gene. The genes are TRBV20-1 and TRBJ2-5; D possibly corresponds to TRBD2 (7 bases). The V end lost 6 bases, the J end lost 5 bases, and 13 bases lay between the germline ends. The germline CDR1 and CDR2 sequences are DFQATT and SNEGSKA (reference sequence). CDR3 length: 12 amino acids. The CDR3 loop reads CSAGRGWETQYF. The covered CDR3 bases are TGCAGTGCGGGGAGGGGGTGGGAGACC.

Points on this clone: The CDR3 end is not reached by the read, which stops 3 residues before it; the germline J gene fills it in. V usage is TRBV7-8 and J usage is TRBJ1-5; D gene ambiguous. The CDR3 totals 18 residues. Germline V gives CDR1 SGHVS, CDR2 FQNEAQ. Trimming took 3 bases from V and 2 from J, leaving 20 bases between them. Partial CDR3 DNA: TGTGCCAGCAGCTTGGACTCCACGCTAGGTAGCGGCAATCAGCCC. Translating it yields CASSLDSTLGSGNQP. The full CDR3 reads CASSLDSTLGSGNQPQHF.

On this clone: The read is 3 residues too short to cover the CDR3 end, so that end is filled in from the germline J gene. This chain connects TRBV5-6 to TRBJ1-1; perhaps TRBD1 as D (6 bases). CDR3 length equals 15 residues. CDR1 SGHDT and CDR2 YYEEEE come from the germline V gene. V lost 0 bases, J lost 7 bases, and 16 bases lay in between. The DNA read from the CDR3 is TGTGCCAGCAGCTTGGGAGGGGGAAGGGCGAATGAA. This translates into CASSLGGGRANE. In full, the CDR3 is CASSLGGGRANEAFF.

As for this clone: Read coverage stops 3 residues before the CDR3 terminus; the germline J gene supplies the remainder. The chain employs TRBV18 and TRBJ1-2; D gene ambiguous. V was pared by 4 bases and J by 7 bases, with 19 bases between. Per germline, CDR1 KGHSH and CDR2 LQKENI. The CDR3 length is 15 residues. Partial CDR3 DNA: TGTGCCAGCTCACAGTCGACAAGGAAAGGTAGTGGC. As protein: CASSQSTRKGSG. The full CDR3 reads CASSQSTRKGSGYTF.

A word on this clone: The CDR3 extends 3 residues past the end of the read, so its final part is completed from the germline J gene. The chain is built from TRBV30 and TRBJ2-2; D possibly corresponds to TRBD1 (6 bases). CDR1 and CDR2 from the germline V gene are GTSNPN and SVGIG (reference sequence). The CDR3 runs to 15 residues. V was clipped by 3 bases and J by 3 bases, with 14 bases between them. The CDR3 DNA, read in part, is TGTGCCTGGAGGGACCGGGACATATACACCGGGGAG. Translated: CAWRDRDIYTGE. The complete CDR3 protein is CAWRDRDIYTGELFF.

The DNA read from the CDR3 is TGCAGTGCCAAATGGCAGGTGGAGACC. It encodes CSAKWQVET. The full-length CDR3 reads as CSAKWQVETQYF. V and J are TRBV20-1 and TRBJ2-5; unclear D gene. The read comes to an end 3 residues before the CDR3 does, leaving the germline J gene to fill in the end. The V and J ends lost 6 bases and 5 bases respectively, with 13 bases between them. The CDR3 runs to 12 residues. In germline, CDR1 is DFQATT, CDR2 SNEGSKA (reference sequence).

Details on this clone: Sequencing ends 3 residues short of the CDR3 end; the germline J gene provides the rest. The chain combines TRBV7-8 with TRBJ2-2; D not certain. The CDR3 loop spans 14 amino acids. The V gene's germline CDR1 is SGHVS and CDR2 FQNEAQ. CDR3 DNA (partial): TGTGCCAGCAGCACCAGGTTCCCCAATTCACCG. This gives the protein CASSTRFPNSP. The whole CDR3 is CASSTRFPNSPLFF.